The clone carrying this TCR beta chain was observed at least ten times. Amplification targeted TCR beta CDR3 regions from RNA transcripts. Researchers ran a first-round RT-PCR on the TCR CDR3 using the HTBI primer set. TCRdb independently ran MiXCR on the multiplex PCR reads; one entry per CDR3 protein. The sample consists of some 580,000 distinct CDR3 sequences, more than 15% of them appearing once. Between the trimmed V and J ends, which lost 5 bases and 3 bases, there was a span of 17 bases. The germline gives CDR1 DFQATT, CDR2 SNEGSKA (reference sequence). The CDR3 loop spans 14 amino acids. The sample originates from a study of T cells in Graves' hyperthyroidism and ophthalmopathy.

Sequencing was performed on blood. The sequence was collected from a middle-aged woman with Graves' ophthalmopathy. The V and J genes are TRBV20-1 and TRBJ2-7; no clear D. CDR3 in amino acids: CSAPVAGVSYEQYF. In DNA, the CDR3 is TGCAGTGCTCCGGTGGCCGGAGTCAGCTACGAGCAGTACTTC.